This T cell receptor (beta chain) comes out of a study of blood T cell repertoires in COVID-19. Looking at the study overall: The United States, Italy and Spain supplied acute and convalescent COVID-19 samples.

The data were produced by immunoSEQ multiplex PCR, yet TCRdb's version contains in-frame clones alone and is incomplete. The sample shows 150,000 to 200,000 clones, approximately 80% of them seen only once. Germline V gene sequence: CDR1 MNHEY, CDR2 SMNVEV (reference sequence). The V end lost 6 bases, the J end lost 3 bases, and 11 bases lay between the germline ends. This CDR3 is 13 amino acids long. The receptor comes from a human donor in a cohort sampled during active COVID-19. V gene TRBV27 combines with J gene TRBJ2-5; a weak D match, TRBD1 (6 bases). The sample consisted of peripheral blood. CDR3: CASRSGQKETQYF. CDR3 coding DNA: TGTGCCAGCAGGTCGGGACAAAAAGAGACCCAGTACTTC.